In this sample, the clone carrying this TCR beta chain turned up a few times. Its specificity is not known. Each of the CD4+ naive, central memory, regulatory and stem cell-like memory populations was sorted via CD45RO/CCR7/CD25/CD127/CD95/CD27. Losses at the gene ends were 6 bases for V and 7 bases for J; bases not matched to a gene: 8. Germline CDR1 is MNHEY and CDR2 is SVGAGI. CDR3 length: 14 residues. TCRB transcripts that were expressed got sequenced, as all of the isolated RNA had been reverse transcribed. Clones were sequenced by immunoSEQ multiplex PCR, and TCRdb holds only the in-frame ones, with some missing. The data show tens of thousands of clones, 25% to 35% seen once. These data come from a study of beta chain features in type 1 diabetes. Study-wide background: Investigators examined 107,917,701 sorted cells across all samples.

Study findings and constraints: It was among patients, rather than healthy donors, that naive, central memory and Treg TCRB repertoires appeared more similar.

Material: stem cell memory CD4+ T cells from blood. The rearrangement links TRBV6-5 to TRBJ1-5; 8 bases are shared with TRBD1. The TCR comes from a woman aged 18-29 years in good health. CDR3 in amino acids: CASRLTGGEQPQHF. The CDR3 bases are TGTGCCAGCAGACTTACAGGGGGGGAACAGCCCCAGCATTTT.